This entry lists 20 T cell receptor beta chains sequenced from one sample in a study of blood T cell repertoires in COVID-19. Repertoires were generated with immunoSEQ multiplex PCR, while TCRdb's copy carries only in-frame clones and drops some. The sample records about 280,000 clones, 75% to 90% being singletons. The sample consisted of PBMCs or T cells enriched from blood (not recorded which). These TCRs come from a woman aged 45-60 years who had recovered from COVID-19.

In this sample, this clone turned up a few times. V is TRBV5-1 and J is TRBJ1-5, with 8 bases aligning to TRBD1. The germline V gene has CDR1 SGHRS and CDR2 YFSETQ. The CDR3 contains 16 residues. V trimming: 4 bases; J trimming: 3 bases; junction bases outside the gene matches: 9. The CDR3: CASSPGQGMDNQPQHF. The CDR3 nucleotides read TGCGCCAGCAGCCCAGGACAGGGAATGGACAATCAGCCCCAGCATTTT.

The rearrangement joins TRBV18 to TRBJ1-5; possible D gene TRBD1, 6 bases. The germline CDR1 and CDR2 sequences are KGHSH and LQKENI. The CDR3 has 15 amino acids. V lost 3 bases and J 0 bases, leaving 9 bases between the germline ends. The CDR3 DNA reads TGTGCCAGCTCACCTGTGGACAGTAGCAATCAGCCCCAGCATTTT. Translating gives CASSPVDSSNQPQHF.

The chain links TRBV5-1 to TRBJ2-1; 8 bases line up with TRBD2. Trimming took 0 bases from V and 5 from J; bases not matched to a gene: 1. Germline V gene data show CDR1 as SGHRS and CDR2 as YFSETQ. This CDR3 has 14 amino acids. In nucleotides, the CDR3 is TGCGCCAGCAGCTTGGGACTAGCGAACAATGAGCAGTTCTTC. Residues: CASSLGLANNEQFF.

The CDR3 bases are TGTGCCAGCAGCCCACGGACCGGCGGGAGGAATGAGCAGTTCTTC. Encoded protein: CASSPRTGGRNEQFF. The chain carries TRBV9 and TRBJ2-1, with TRBD2 matching over 8 bases. The V and J ends lost 4 bases and 7 bases, in that order; junction bases with no gene match: 10. The germline V gene has CDR1 SGDLS and CDR2 YYNGEE. The length of the CDR3 is 15 residues.

The chain recombines TRBV7-8 with TRBJ2-7; D is ambiguous. Germline assignment: CDR1 SGHVS and CDR2 FQNEAQ. With 5 bases removed from V and 3 bases from J, the gap between germline ends came to 14 bases. The CDR3 consists of 14 residues. This CDR3 reads CASSIGSGGYEQYF. The CDR3 nucleotides are TGTGCCAGCAGCATTGGCTCGGGTGGCTACGAGCAGTACTTC.

The chain uses TRBV30 and TRBJ1-1; TRBD1 might be the D (6 bases). With 4 bases removed from V and 3 bases from J, the gap between germline ends came to 15 bases. The CDR3 is 14 residues long. In germline, CDR1 is GTSNPN, CDR2 SVGIG (reference sequence). DNA for the CDR3: TGTGCCTGGAATAAAAACGCAGGGGACACTGAAGCTTTCTTT. Translated: CAWNKNAGDTEAFF.

The chain couples TRBV4-1 to TRBJ1-2; tentatively, D is TRBD1 (5 bases). CDR3 length equals 14 residues. Germline CDR1 is MGHRA and CDR2 is YSYEKL. Between the trimmed V and J ends, which lost 4 bases and 1 base, there was a span of 10 bases. The CDR3 loop reads CASSLRGINYGYTF. CDR3 DNA sequence: TGCGCCAGCAGCCTACGGGGGATTAACTATGGCTACACCTTC.

The chain links TRBV19 to TRBJ2-1; TRBD2 agrees at 8 bases. Trimming took 7 bases from V and 0 from J; bases not matched to a gene: 5. The CDR3 is 15 amino acids. CDR1 LNHDA and CDR2 SQIVND come from the germline V gene (reference sequence). CDR3 bases: TGTGCCAGTACCACTAGCGGATCCTCCTACAATGAGCAGTTCTTC. It is translated as CASTTSGSSYNEQFF.

The CDR3 protein is CASSRLAGVREQFF. CDR3 sequence (DNA): TGTGCCAGCAGCCGACTAGCGGGAGTTCGAGAGCAGTTCTTC. This rearrangement joins TRBV3-1 (or the pseudogene TRBV3-2) to TRBJ2-1; 12 positions match TRBD2. CDR1 LGHDT and CDR2 YNNKEL come from the germline V gene (reference sequence). The CDR3 totals 14 residues. Losses at the gene ends were 4 bases for V and 10 bases for J; bases not matched to a gene: 5.

The chain recombines TRBV27 with TRBJ2-3, with 7 bases identical to TRBD2. The CDR3 extends over 14 amino acids. Trimming removed 5 bases from V and 2 bases from J; junction bases left unmatched: 4. Germline V gene data show CDR1 as MNHEY and CDR2 as SMNVEV (reference sequence). The CDR3, as DNA: TGTGCCAGCAGTCGCGGACTAGACACAGATACGCAGTATTTT. This codes for CASSRGLDTDTQYF.

This chain links TRBV5-6 with TRBJ2-3; maybe TRBD1 (6 bases). From germline, CDR1 is SGHDT and CDR2 YYEEEE. There are 17 residues in the CDR3. V lost 1 base and J lost 5, with 20 bases in between. The CDR3 DNA reads TGTGCCAGCAGCTTGTACCTGGGACCAGGGGTGGGAGATACGCAGTATTTT. Its protein product is CASSLYLGPGVGDTQYF.

V gene TRBV28 combines with J gene TRBJ1-2, with a tentative D call TRBD1 (6 bases). The CDR3 covers 16 residues. CDR1 MDHEN and CDR2 SYDVKM come from the germline V gene. The V and J ends lost 6 bases and 1 base respectively, with 18 bases between them. CDR3 in DNA: TGTGCCAGCAGAAAAGGGACAACTTCTCTTAACTATGGCTACACCTTC. It encodes CASRKGTTSLNYGYTF.

The chain is built from TRBV6-2 or TRBV6-3 and TRBJ1-4; TRBD1 is a possible D gene (6 bases). Trimming pared 5 bases from V and 8 bases from J, leaving 18 bases between. CDR3 length: 15 amino acids. Germline V gives CDR1 MNHEY, CDR2 SVGEGT. CDR3 sequence reads: CASSTGRGGYEKLFF. The CDR3 coding sequence is TGTGCCAGCAGTACCGGCCGAGGGGGTTACGAAAAACTGTTTTTT.

The chain links TRBV18 to TRBJ1-5, with D uncertain. V gave up 3 bases and J gave up 5 bases, with 8 bases separating them. Germline CDR1 and CDR2: KGHSH and LQKENI. CDR3 length: 13 amino acids. The chain's CDR3 is CASSPATDQPQHF. The CDR3 DNA is TGTGCCAGCTCACCGGCAACCGATCAGCCCCAGCATTTT.

This clone was detected once. This chain links TRBV24-1 with TRBJ2-1, with TRBD2 as a possible D gene (6 bases). Looked up from germline, CDR1 is KGHDR and CDR2 is SFDVKD. The CDR3 totals 14 residues. V lost 5 bases and J lost 2, with 9 bases in between. CDR3 in amino acids: CATSGTGAYNEQFF. CDR3 bases: TGTGCCACCAGTGGAACGGGAGCCTACAATGAGCAGTTCTTC.

The chain is built from TRBV3-1 (or the pseudogene TRBV3-2) and TRBJ1-6; tentatively, D is TRBD1 (6 bases). CDR1 is LGHDT and CDR2 is YNNKEL in the germline V gene (reference sequence). The V end lost 4 bases, the J end lost 7 bases, and 8 bases lay between the germline ends. The CDR3 spans 13 residues. In DNA, the CDR3 is TGTGCCAGCAGCCTGCAGGGGAATTCACCCCTCCACTTT. Its protein product is CASSLQGNSPLHF.

The chain recombines TRBV19 with TRBJ2-1, with 12 bases matching TRBD2. Per germline, CDR1 LNHDA and CDR2 SQIVND (reference sequence). The trim removed 6 bases at V and 7 bases at J, leaving 7 bases unmatched. CDR3 size: 15 residues. CDR3 loop: CASSQLAGGRNEQFF. Written as DNA, the CDR3 is TGTGCCAGTAGCCAACTAGCGGGAGGCCGGAATGAGCAGTTCTTC.

The gene calls are TRBV29-1 and TRBJ2-1, with TRBD1 matching 9 bases. With 4 bases clipped from V and 1 base from J, the junction kept 2 bases outside the gene matches. CDR1 SQVTM and CDR2 ANQGSEA come from the germline V gene. The CDR3 loop spans 14 amino acids. CDR3 sequence reads: CSVVGTGSYNEQFF. The CDR3 nucleotides read TGCAGCGTTGTTGGGACAGGGTCCTACAATGAGCAGTTCTTC.

The CDR3 here is CASSADRDTEAFF. CDR3 nucleotides: TGTGCCAGCAGCGCGGACAGGGACACTGAAGCTTTCTTT. This rearrangement joins TRBV11-3 to TRBJ1-1; 8 nucleotides agree with TRBD1. V was pared by 5 bases and J by 3 bases, with 2 bases of the junction left unmatched. Germline CDR1 SGHNT, CDR2 YENEEA. The length of the CDR3 is 13 residues.

The V gene is TRBV12-3 or TRBV12-4, the J gene TRBJ1-1; D not resolved. V was shortened by 7 bases and J by 11 bases, with 14 bases between the two germline ends. This CDR3 region has 11 residues. The CDR3 DNA reads TGTGCCAGCATCACTATGACGAAGGCTTTCTTT. It yields the protein CASITMTKAFF.